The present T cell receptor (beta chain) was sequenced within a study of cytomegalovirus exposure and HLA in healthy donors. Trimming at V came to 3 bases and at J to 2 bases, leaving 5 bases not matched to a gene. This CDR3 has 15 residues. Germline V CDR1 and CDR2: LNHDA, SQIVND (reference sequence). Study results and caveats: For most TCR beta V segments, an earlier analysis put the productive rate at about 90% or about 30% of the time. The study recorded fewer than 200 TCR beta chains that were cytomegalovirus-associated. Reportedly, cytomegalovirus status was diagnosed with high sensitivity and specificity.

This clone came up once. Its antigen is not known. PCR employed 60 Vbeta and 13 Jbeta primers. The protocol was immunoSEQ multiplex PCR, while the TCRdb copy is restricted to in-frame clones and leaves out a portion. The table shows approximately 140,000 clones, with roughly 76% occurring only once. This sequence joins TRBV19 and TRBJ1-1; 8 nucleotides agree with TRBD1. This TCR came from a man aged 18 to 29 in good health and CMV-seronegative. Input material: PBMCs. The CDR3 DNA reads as TGTGCCAGTAGTATGCAGGGGGCGGGAAACACTGAAGCTTTCTTT. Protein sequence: CASSMQGAGNTEAFF.